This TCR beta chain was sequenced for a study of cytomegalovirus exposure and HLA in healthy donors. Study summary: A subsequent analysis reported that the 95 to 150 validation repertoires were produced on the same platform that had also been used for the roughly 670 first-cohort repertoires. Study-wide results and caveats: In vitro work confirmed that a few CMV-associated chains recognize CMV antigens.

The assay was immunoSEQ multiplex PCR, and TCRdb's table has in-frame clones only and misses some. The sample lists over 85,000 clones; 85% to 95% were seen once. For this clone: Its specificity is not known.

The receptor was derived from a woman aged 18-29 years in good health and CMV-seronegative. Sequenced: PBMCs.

CDR3: CASSIGALRLAVGNEQFF. The CDR3 region has the DNA TGTGCCAGTAGTATTGGAGCCCTCCGACTAGCGGTCGGGAATGAGCAGTTCTTC. The chain uses TRBV19 and TRBJ2-1; 9 nucleotides match TRBD2. Germline loops: CDR1 LNHDA, CDR2 SQIVND (reference sequence). J lost 7 bases, V lost 3 bases, and 16 bases had no gene match. This CDR3 comprises 18 residues.